This T cell receptor (beta chain) was sequenced in a study of T cell responses to AZD1222 COVID-19 vaccine. Study information: Second doses that came at about 4 or about 12 weeks were put together. Study-wide findings and caveats: Repertoire sampling happened only post peak T cell response. Targets within unmutated variant regions were reportedly found for nearly half of spike-specific TCRs. Baseline seropositivity occurred in only a handful of AZD1222 recipients.

Libraries were prepared by immunoSEQ multiplex PCR; TCRdb keeps only in-frame clonotypes and omits some of them. The table includes around 69,000 clones, approximately 90% detected once. As to this clone: Antigen unknown.

Germline CDR1 and CDR2: KGHSH and LQKENI. V shed 2 bases and J 4 bases; nucleotides not matched to a gene: 13. CDR3 length: 18 amino acids. This clonotype was sampled from an adult in good health. The chain couples TRBV18 to TRBJ2-5, with 10 nucleotides matching TRBD2. The sequencing here drew on peripheral blood, taken on day 0 of AZD1222 vaccination. The CDR3 sequence is CASSPLLAGGRVSETQYF. The CDR3 DNA is TGTGCCAGCTCACCATTGTTAGCGGGAGGCCGGGTATCAGAGACCCAGTACTTC.